One T cell receptor beta chain is described in this entry. This sample was included in a study of blood T cell repertoires in COVID-19. Study summary: The origin of the acute and convalescent COVID-19 samples was the United States, Italy and Spain.

Here immunoSEQ multiplex PCR was the method, and the copy in TCRdb shows in-frame clones only, minus some. The sample yields hundreds of thousands of clones, approximately 90% seen once. CDR3 length: 14 amino acids. Per the germline V gene, CDR1 is WSHSY and CDR2 is SAAADI. Losses at the gene ends were 3 bases for V and 3 bases for J; bases not matched to a gene: 4. J is TRBJ2-7 and V is TRBV10-2, with 8 bases identical to TRBD1. The material sequenced was PBMCs or T cells enriched from blood (not recorded which). The sequence derives from a man aged 25 to 45 who had recovered from COVID-19. The CDR3 sequence is CASSEGTGDYEQYF. The DNA for the CDR3 is TGCGCCAGCAGTGAAGGGACAGGAGACTACGAGCAGTACTTC.